A single sample gave rise to the 28 T cell receptor beta chains below, sequenced in a study of tumor and adjacent non-tumor tissue in lung cancer (dated by TCRdb to 2016 to 2018). RNA was extracted from bulk unsorted tissue and checked for quality with a NanoDrop ND-1000 and an Agilent 2100. The library relied on multiplex PCR. Sequenced on an Illumina HiSeq 2500. Following protocols modified from ARM-PCR, the researchers constructed TCRbeta libraries through three rounds of nested PCR with primers (Table S4). TCRdb applied fastp at Q25 and MiXCR to the public reads, then kept only in-frame beta chains. Records with the same CDR3 protein are collapsed into one entry carrying the most frequent genes and DNA. In all, the sample holds fewer than 80,000 distinct CDR3 sequences, and around 70% of those were seen once. Clones ranked in the top ten supply around 12% of the sample. The sample consisted of lung tumor tissue. These receptors were collected from a woman aged 70-85 years with non-small cell lung cancer.

This clonotype was found many times. This sequence joins TRBV6-6 and TRBJ2-1; maybe TRBD2 (6 bases). The CDR3 totals 16 residues. Germline CDR1 reads MNHNY; CDR2 reads SVGAGI (reference sequence). V dropped 0 bases and J dropped 0 bases, with 9 bases sitting between them. CDR3 residues: CASSYSPGSSYNEQFF. Here the CDR3 DNA reads TGTGCCAGCAGTTACTCGCCCGGGAGCTCCTACAATGAGCAGTTCTTC.

For this clonotype: An end of the junction differs from the germline gene, which may be a read error. The chain employs TRBV28 and TRBJ2-1; D is uncertain. Germline loops: CDR1 MDHEN, CDR2 SYDVKM. The CDR3 extends over 12 amino acids. CDR3 sequence reads: CASRHGYNKQFF. For the CDR3, the DNA is TGTGCCAGCAGACATGGATACAATAAGCAGTTCTTC.

The chain recombines TRBV11-1 with TRBJ1-2; D gene unclear. The CDR3 consists of 14 residues. Trimming took off 10 bases at V and 6 bases at J, with 21 bases between the two ends. Looked up from germline, CDR1 is SGHAT and CDR2 is FQDESV (reference sequence). CDR3 sequence: CANSHSGVGNGYTF. The CDR3 bases are TGTGCCAATAGTCATTCGGGAGTTGGCAATGGCTACACCTTC.

As for this clonotype: One end of the junction is discordant with germline, which a read error may explain. The chain links TRBV29-1 to TRBJ2-7; D is ambiguous. This CDR3 spans 12 amino acids. Germline CDR1 SQVTM, CDR2 ANQGSEA. CDR3 sequence reads: CSVGIPGYEEYF. The DNA of the CDR3 is TGCAGCGTTGGAATCCCGGGCTACGAGGAGTACTTC.

This clonotype was counted between two and nine times. J is TRBJ2-7 and V is TRBV2, with D hard to call. Germline CDR1 SNHLY, CDR2 FYNNEI. V lost 4 bases and J lost 2, with 15 bases in between. CDR3 length equals 15 residues. CDR3 DNA: TGTGCCAGCAGTGGAGACATCGCACAAACCTACGAGCAGTACTTC. It encodes CASSGDIAQTYEQYF. Complete variable domain (other parts from reference TRBV2 and TRBJ2-7): EPEVTQTPSHQVTQMGQEVILRCVPISNHLYFYWYRQILGQKVEFLVSFYNNEISEKSEIFDDQFSVERPDGSNFTLKIRSTKLEDSAMYFCASSGDIAQTYEQYFGPGTRLTVT.

This clonotype came up a few times. This may come from a read error, since a much larger clone is one base off. The genes are TRBV28 and TRBJ1-3; no reliable D call. Per the germline V gene, CDR1 is MDHEN and CDR2 is SYDVKM. The CDR3 contains 13 residues. The CDR3 DNA follows: TGTACCAGCAGTTTAACCCTTGGAAACACCATATATTTT. Amino acids: CTSSLTLGNTIYF.

On this clonotype itself: With a much larger clone just one base away, this may be a read error. The gene calls are TRBV28 and TRBJ2-7; TRBD2 is a possible D gene (6 bases). Per germline, CDR1 MDHEN and CDR2 SYDVKM. Trimming took off 6 bases at V and 0 bases at J, with 21 bases between the two ends. The CDR3 totals 17 residues. The CDR3 DNA is TGTGCCAGCAGCATCATCGGGACTTGCGGGAACTCCTACGAGCAGTACTTC. Translation: CASSIIGTCGNSYEQYF.

This clonotype was recorded a few times. One junction end does not reproduce the germline sequence, and a read error may be involved. The genes are TRBV29-1 and TRBJ2-1; either TRBD1 or TRBD2 may supply D (5 bases each). Germline CDR1 SQVTM, CDR2 ANQGSEA. This CDR3 region has 16 residues. The CDR3 DNA is TGTAGCGTTGAGGCTGGGGCAGAAAATTACTGCAATGAGCAGTTCTTC. Translation gives CSVEAGAENYCNEQFF.

The genes are TRBV7-2 and TRBJ1-1, with TRBD1 as a possible D gene (5 bases). Trimming removed 6 bases from V and 5 bases from J, with 16 bases in between. Germline CDR1 reads SGHTA; CDR2 reads FQGNSA. CDR3 length equals 14 residues. CDR3: CASRYDSTRTEAFF. DNA for the CDR3: TGTGCCAGCAGGTACGACAGTACGAGAACTGAAGCTTTCTTT.

CDR3 protein: CANSQGTGYTGELFF. DNA for the CDR3: TGTGCAAACAGCCAAGGGACAGGGTACACCGGGGAGCTGTTTTTT. The gene calls are TRBV5-4 and TRBJ2-2; the match to TRBD1 covers 9 bases. The CDR3 length is 15 residues. Per germline, CDR1 SGHNT and CDR2 YYREEE (reference sequence). The entire variable domain, with the rest obtained from reference TRBV5-4 and TRBJ2-2, is as follows: ETGVTQSPTHLIKTRGQQVTLRCSSQSGHNTVSWYQQALGQGPQFIFQYYREEENGRGNFPPRFSGLQFPNYSSELNVNALELDDSALYLCANSQGTGYTGELFFGEGSRLTVL.

Worth noting for this clonotype: Its ends do not fully match the called genes, so a read error is possible. The chain recombines TRBV11-1 with TRBJ1-2, with no clear D. The CDR3 is 14 residues long. Germline V gene data show CDR1 as SGHAT and CDR2 as FQDESV (reference sequence). The DNA for the CDR3 is TGTGCCAGCAGTTATTCGGGAGTTGGCCATGGTTACACCTTC. This encodes CASSYSGVGHGYTF. The whole variable domain, filled in from reference TRBV11-1 and TRBJ1-2, reads EAEVAQSPRYKITEKSQAVAFWCDPISGHATLYWYRQILGQGPELLVQFQDESVVDDSQLPKDRFSAERLKGVDSTLKIQPAELGDSAMYLCASSYSGVGHGYTFGSGTRLTVV.

This clonotype was seen more than once but under ten times. A read error may explain this, as a much larger clone is one base away. Written as DNA, the CDR3 is TGTGCCAACAGCCGCAGAAACGAGGGGGGTGCGTATGGCTACACCTTC. Amino acid sequence: CANSRRNEGGAYGYTF. The chain combines TRBV13 with TRBJ1-2, with D perhaps TRBD1 (6 bases). Germline CDR1 reads PRHDT; CDR2 reads FYEKMQ (reference sequence). The CDR3 sequence is 16 residues long.

The chain employs TRBV29-1 and TRBJ2-5; TRBD2 is a possible D gene (6 bases). The V gene's germline CDR1 is SQVTM and CDR2 ANQGSEA. The CDR3 totals 15 residues. The CDR3 DNA follows: TGCGGCCACTTGGAGGGCAGTCGACCCCAAGAGACCCAGTACTTC. Translating it yields CGHLEGSRPQETQYF.

This clonotype was detected only a few times. The chain's CDR3 is CASSQYAREESTDTQHF. Here the CDR3 DNA reads TGTGCCAGCAGCCAATATGCCAGGGAGGAGAGCACAGATACGCAGCATTTT. V and J are TRBV11-3 and TRBJ2-3; a weak D match, TRBD1 (5 bases). The end of the DNA is better explained by TRBJ1-5, so the J call may be wrong. In germline, CDR1 is SGHNT, CDR2 YENEEA. CDR3 length: 17 amino acids.

This chain joins TRBV11-2 and TRBJ1-3; 7 bases line up with TRBD1. The germline V gene has CDR1 SGHAT and CDR2 FQNNGV. The CDR3 covers 15 residues. Trimming took 6 bases from V and 2 from J; bases not matched to a gene: 7. The CDR3: CASRTRQGAGNTIYF. The DNA of the CDR3 is TGTGCCAGCAGAACGCGTCAGGGGGCTGGAAACACCATATATTTT.

The sample holds a few counts of this clonotype. The final CDR3 position lacks the conserved phenylalanine or tryptophan, pointing to a likely read error. The chain carries TRBV6-5 and TRBJ2-7; TRBD2 might be the D (7 bases). CDR1 is MNHEY, CDR2 SVGAGI, per germline. This CDR3 region has 16 residues. Trimming removed 8 bases at V and 2 bases at J, with 22 bases between. Here the CDR3 reads CASREGGWGITYEQYI. The CDR3 bases are TGTGCCAGCCGAGAGGGGGGGTGGGGGATCACCTACGAGCAGTACATC.

As regards this clonotype: A junction boundary mismatches the germline segment, possibly from a read error. This sequence joins TRBV11-1 and TRBJ2-1; maybe TRBD2 (5 bases). The V gene's germline CDR1 is SGHAT and CDR2 FQDESV (reference sequence). This CDR3 is 12 amino acids long. CDR3 residues: CASSLLGATPRF. The CDR3 nucleotides read TGTGCCAGTAGCTTACTAGGAGCCACGCCACGGTTC.

Concerning this clonotype itself: Since no conserved phenylalanine or tryptophan closes the CDR3, a read error is the likely cause. The chain has TRBV29-1 and TRBJ2-1; D gene uncertain. This CDR3 has 13 amino acids. The germline CDR1 and CDR2 sequences are SQVTM and ANQGSEA. This chain's CDR3 is CRVSGPGPNEQFL. The CDR3 DNA sequence: TGCAGAGTTTCGGGCCCCGGTCCGAATGAGCAGTTCCTC.

Concerning this clonotype: This likely comes from a read error, as the CDR3 has no conserved phenylalanine or tryptophan at its end. This chain connects TRBV28 to TRBJ2-1; possible D gene TRBD1, 7 bases. Per germline, CDR1 MDHEN and CDR2 SYDVKM. CDR3 length: 16 amino acids. V lost 0 bases, J lost 5 bases, and 14 bases lay in between. The DNA for the CDR3 is TGTGCCAGCAGTTTATGGGAGGGGGCAAGGAACAATGAGCAGTTCCTC. Amino acid sequence: CASSLWEGARNNEQFL.

As regards this clonotype: Since a much larger clone is just one base distant, this may be a read error. In DNA, the CDR3 is TGTGCCAGCAGTATGGACAGGGTCTCCTACGAGCAGTACTTC. Its translation is CASSMDRVSYEQYF. This chain joins TRBV2 and TRBJ2-7, with 8 bases fitting TRBD1. CDR3 length: 14 residues. The V segment lost 5 bases and the J segment 0 bases; nucleotides outside the gene matches: 3. CDR1 and CDR2 (germline): SNHLY, FYNNEI.

Points on this clonotype: The CDR3 does not close with the conserved phenylalanine or tryptophan, likely indicating a read error. V and J are TRBV29-1 and TRBJ1-4, with TRBD1 identical over 10 bases. Per the germline V gene, CDR1 is SQVTM and CDR2 is ANQGSEA. This CDR3 has 14 residues. The CDR3 bases are TGCAGCGTCGGACAGGGGGGGGCTAATGAAAGACTGTTTCTT. This translates into CSVGQGGANERLFL.

Of note for this clonotype: Lacking the conserved final phenylalanine or tryptophan, this CDR3 likely reflects a read error. This rearrangement joins TRBV29-1 to TRBJ2-1, with 8 bases fitting TRBD2. The germline V gene has CDR1 SQVTM and CDR2 ANQGSEA. The CDR3 totals 16 residues. J was trimmed by 11 bases and V by 0 bases; bases with no gene match: 15. CDR3 DNA: TGCAGCGTTGAAGATCTGGAACGGGAGGGGGGAAGTAAGCAGTTCTCC. Protein: CSVEDLEREGGSKQFS.

This clonotype was detected only a few times. A read error may explain this, as a much larger clone is one base away. The rearrangement uses TRBV28 and TRBJ1-5, with a weak D call TRBD1 (5 bases). V gave up 11 bases and J gave up 5 bases, with 13 bases separating them. The germline CDR1 and CDR2 sequences are MDHEN and SYDVKM. This CDR3 is built from 12 residues. The CDR3 nucleotides are TGTGCCGCGGGGGTCTCCGATCAGCCCCAGCATTTT. It is translated as CAAGVSDQPQHF.

This clonotype was observed a handful of times. A junction boundary mismatches the germline segment, possibly from a read error. The genes are TRBV4-1 and TRBJ2-1; a weak D match, TRBD2 (6 bases). The germline V gene encodes CDR1 MGHRA and CDR2 YSYEKL. This CDR3 is 16 amino acids long. CDR3 DNA: TGCGCCAGCAGCGAGGTAGCGGAGAGCACCTACATTGAGCAGTTCTTC. It encodes CASSEVAESTYIEQFF.

As regards this clonotype: It may be a read error: a sequence one base away is much more abundant. The V call is TRBV20-1, the J call TRBJ1-2; 7 bases align to TRBD1. CDR1 and CDR2 from the germline V gene are DFQATT and SNEGSKA (reference sequence). The CDR3 extends over 13 amino acids. The CDR3 region has the DNA TGCGGTGCGAGACAGGGATTTAGCTATGGCTACACCTTC. The encoded protein is CGARQGFSYGYTF.

This clonotype was detected once. Since the CDR3 does not end with the conserved phenylalanine or tryptophan, this likely comes from a read error. The chain couples TRBV6-5 to TRBJ1-6, with 7 bases aligning to TRBD1. Germline V lookup: CDR1 MNHEY, CDR2 SVGAGI. CDR3 size: 17 residues. DNA of the CDR3: TGTGCCAGCAGTTACGATCGGGGGACAGCGGATAATTCACCTCTCCACCTT. Its translation is CASSYDRGTADNSPLHL.

This clonotype was observed at least ten times. This sequence joins TRBV10-3 and TRBJ1-5; perhaps TRBD1 as D (6 bases). CDR3 length equals 17 residues. V was pared by 2 bases and J by 1 base, with 15 bases between. Germline V gene lookup returns CDR1 ENHRY and CDR2 SYGVKD. CDR3 amino acids: CAISEGSGGPSNQPQHF. CDR3 coding DNA: TGTGCCATCAGTGAGGGATCCGGGGGGCCGAGCAATCAGCCCCAGCATTTT.

To note about this clonotype: Sequence at one end of the junction differs from germline and may be a read error. This chain connects TRBV6-1 to TRBJ2-7; D remains ambiguous. The germline V gene has CDR1 MNHNS and CDR2 SASEGT. CDR3 size: 12 residues. CDR3 amino acids: CASSEDTIEQYF. Here the CDR3 DNA reads TGTGCCAGCAGCGAAGACACGATCGAGCAGTACTTC.